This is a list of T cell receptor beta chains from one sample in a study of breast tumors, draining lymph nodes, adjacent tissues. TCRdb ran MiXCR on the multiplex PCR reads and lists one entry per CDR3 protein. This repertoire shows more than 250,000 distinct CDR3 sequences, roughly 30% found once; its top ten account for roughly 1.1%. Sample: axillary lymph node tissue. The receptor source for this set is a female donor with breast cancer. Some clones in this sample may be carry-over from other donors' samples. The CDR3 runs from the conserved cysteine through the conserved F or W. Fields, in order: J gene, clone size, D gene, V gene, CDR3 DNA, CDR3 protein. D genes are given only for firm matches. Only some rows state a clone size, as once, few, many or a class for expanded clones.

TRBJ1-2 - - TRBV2 TGTGTCAGGGTGGTAGGGAAGCATGGCTGCACCTTC CVRVVGKHGCTF
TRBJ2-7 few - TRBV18 TGTGCCAGCTCACCACGTGTCAACTACTACGAGCAGTACTTC CASSPRVNYYEQYF
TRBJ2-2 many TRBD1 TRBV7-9 TGTGCCAGCAGCTTAGGGCAGGGGGCAATGACCGGGGAGCTGTTTTTT CASSLGQGAMTGELFF
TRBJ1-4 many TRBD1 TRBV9 TGTGCCAGCAACTCAGGGGGCTGGAGTGAAAAACTGTTTTTT CASNSGGWSEKLFF
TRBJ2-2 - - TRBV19 TGTGCCAGTAGTATTCAATGGGACACCGGGGGGCTGTCTTTT CASSIQWDTGGLSF
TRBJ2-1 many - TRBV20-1 TGCAGTGCTAGACTAATTTCCTACAATGAGCAGTTCTTC CSARLISYNEQFF
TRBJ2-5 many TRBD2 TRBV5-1 TGCGCCAGCAGCTTGGCCGGCGGGAGTCCCCAAGAGACCCAGTACTTC CASSLAGGSPQETQYF
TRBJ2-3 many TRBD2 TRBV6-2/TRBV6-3 TGTGCTAGTTGCGATCCGCAGGGAGGGGATACGCAGTATTTT CASCDPQGGDTQYF
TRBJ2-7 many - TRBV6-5 TGTGCCAGCTCCGAGCAGTACTTC CASSEQYF
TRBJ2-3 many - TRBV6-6 TGTGCCAGCGGCGGAACTAGCACAGATACGCAGTATTTT CASGGTSTDTQYF
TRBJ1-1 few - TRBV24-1 TGTGCCACCAGTGATTTTCCGGGAACTGAAGCTTTCTTT CATSDFPGTEAFF
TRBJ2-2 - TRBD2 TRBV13 TGTGCCAGCAGCTTAGTGTTTAGCGGGAGCTACACCGGGGAGCTGTTTTTT CASSLVFSGSYTGELFF
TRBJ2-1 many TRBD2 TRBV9 TGTGCCAGCAGCCCCGGACTAGCGGGAGTACGCTACAATGAGCAGTTCTTC CASSPGLAGVRYNEQFF
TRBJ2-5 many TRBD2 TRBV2 TGTGCCAGCAGTGAGGGGGGGTACGGTTCTGGGACCCAGTACTTC CASSEGGYGSGTQYF
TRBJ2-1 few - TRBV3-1 TGTGCCAGCAGCCAAGAACCCATCTCCTACAATGAGCAGTTCTTC CASSQEPISYNEQFF
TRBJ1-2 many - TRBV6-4 TGTGCCAGCAGTGACTCCTCTGGTATAACCTTC CASSDSSGITF
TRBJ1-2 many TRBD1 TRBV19 TGTGCCAGTAGTGCGGGACAGGCGGGCTACACCTTC CASSAGQAGYTF
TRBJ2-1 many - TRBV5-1 TGCGCCAGCAGCTTGGATAGATACAATGAGCAGTTCTTC CASSLDRYNEQFF